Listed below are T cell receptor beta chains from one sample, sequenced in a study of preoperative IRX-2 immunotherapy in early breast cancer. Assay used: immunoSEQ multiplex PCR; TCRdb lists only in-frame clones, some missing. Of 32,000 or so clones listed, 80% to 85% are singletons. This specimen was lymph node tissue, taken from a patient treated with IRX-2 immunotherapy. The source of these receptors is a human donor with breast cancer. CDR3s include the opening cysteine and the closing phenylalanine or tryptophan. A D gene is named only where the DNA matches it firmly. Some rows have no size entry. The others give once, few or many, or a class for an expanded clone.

CDR3nt: TGTGCCAGTAGTATCCGCTGGGACAGGGCCCACTCTGGAAACACCATATATTTT
CDR3aa: CASSIRWDRAHSGNTIYF
abundance: .
d_gene: TRBD1
j_gene: TRBJ1-3
v_gene: TRBV19

CDR3nt: TGTGCCAGCACGGGCAGGGCTCATCCCATATATTTT
CDR3aa: CASTGRAHPIYF
abundance: .
d_gene: .
j_gene: TRBJ1-3
v_gene: TRBV6-9

CDR3nt: TGTGCCAGCAGGGAATCTACTTCGAACCTTTACAATGAGCAGTTCTTC
CDR3aa: CASRESTSNLYNEQFF
abundance: .
d_gene: .
j_gene: TRBJ2-1
v_gene: TRBV6-8

CDR3nt: TGTGCCAGCAGTTCCAAACCCTACGAGCAGTACTTC
CDR3aa: CASSSKPYEQYF
abundance: .
d_gene: .
j_gene: TRBJ2-7
v_gene: TRBV6-8

CDR3nt: TGTGCCAGCAGTTCTGGACTAAGCTCCTACAATGAGCAGTTCTTC
CDR3aa: CASSSGLSSYNEQFF
abundance: .
d_gene: .
j_gene: TRBJ2-1
v_gene: TRBV6-7

CDR3nt: TGTGCCAGCAGTTTATCCCCAGGGATGCGTGGGACTGAAGCTTTCTTT
CDR3aa: CASSLSPGMRGTEAFF
abundance: few
d_gene: .
j_gene: TRBJ1-1
v_gene: TRBV28

CDR3nt: TGTGCCAGCAGCTTAGTTGGAGGCAGCCAACTGAACACTGAAGCTTTCTTT
CDR3aa: CASSLVGGSQLNTEAFF
abundance: few
d_gene: .
j_gene: TRBJ1-1
v_gene: TRBV7-7

CDR3nt: TGCGCCAGCACCTCGGGCCGAGGAGAGACCCAGTACTTC
CDR3aa: CASTSGRGETQYF
abundance: once
d_gene: .
j_gene: TRBJ2-5
v_gene: TRBV10-2

CDR3nt: TGTGCCAGCAGCGAGGGTTGGGGCGAGCAGTACTTC
CDR3aa: CASSEGWGEQYF
abundance: .
d_gene: .
j_gene: TRBJ2-7
v_gene: TRBV28

CDR3nt: TGTGCCAGCAGCTCCGACGGCGTCTACCGGGAGCAGTTCTTC
CDR3aa: CASSSDGVYREQFF
abundance: .
d_gene: .
j_gene: TRBJ2-1
v_gene: TRBV11-3

CDR3nt: TGTGCCAGCTCTCCCGGAAGGTTGGCCTACGAGCAGTACTTC
CDR3aa: CASSPGRLAYEQYF
abundance: .
d_gene: .
j_gene: TRBJ2-7
v_gene: TRBV18

CDR3nt: TGTGCCACCAGCCGAATCAGGGGGTCCGATGAGCAGTTCTTC
CDR3aa: CATSRIRGSDEQFF
abundance: .
d_gene: TRBD1
j_gene: TRBJ2-1
v_gene: TRBV15

CDR3nt: TGTGCCAGCAGCTCCGTACCCCAAGAGACCCAGTACTTC
CDR3aa: CASSSVPQETQYF
abundance: .
d_gene: .
j_gene: TRBJ2-5
v_gene: TRBV9

CDR3nt: TGTGCCACCAGCAATGACAGGTACTTAGCTGAAGCTTTCTTT
CDR3aa: CATSNDRYLAEAFF
abundance: .
d_gene: .
j_gene: TRBJ1-1
v_gene: TRBV15

CDR3nt: TGCAGCGTTGTACCACGGTATAACACTGAAGCTTTCTTT
CDR3aa: CSVVPRYNTEAFF
abundance: .
d_gene: .
j_gene: TRBJ1-1
v_gene: TRBV29-1

CDR3nt: TGCGCCAGCAGCCAAACAGGTTACCCTCGCACCGGGGAGCTGTTTTTT
CDR3aa: CASSQTGYPRTGELFF
abundance: .
d_gene: .
j_gene: TRBJ2-2
v_gene: TRBV4-1

CDR3nt: TGTGCCAGCAGTTTATTGGATGCCGGGGCCAACGTCCTGACTTTC
CDR3aa: CASSLLDAGANVLTF
abundance: .
d_gene: .
j_gene: TRBJ2-6
v_gene: TRBV6-4

CDR3nt: TGTGCCAGCAGCTTAAGGGACCCCGCACCCACAGATACGCAGTATTTT
CDR3aa: CASSLRDPAPTDTQYF
abundance: .
d_gene: .
j_gene: TRBJ2-3
v_gene: TRBV27

CDR3nt: TGTGCCAGCAGTTCCATCCCCCAGGGCCCCACAGATACGCAGTATTTT
CDR3aa: CASSSIPQGPTDTQYF
abundance: .
d_gene: .
j_gene: TRBJ2-3
v_gene: TRBV27

CDR3nt: TGTGCCAGCAGCTTTAGGACGGCGAACACTGAAGCTTTCTTT
CDR3aa: CASSFRTANTEAFF
abundance: once
d_gene: .
j_gene: TRBJ1-1
v_gene: TRBV11-3

CDR3nt: TGTGCCAGTAGTATCGGGACATTGGGGGGTTCACCCCTCCACTTT
CDR3aa: CASSIGTLGGSPLHF
abundance: .
d_gene: .
j_gene: TRBJ1-6
v_gene: TRBV19

CDR3nt: TGTGCCAGCACAACTCGGACGCGTGGCTACACCTTC
CDR3aa: CASTTRTRGYTF
abundance: .
d_gene: .
j_gene: TRBJ1-2
v_gene: TRBV22-1

CDR3nt: TGTGCCAGTAGTATAGAGAATTCCGGGGAGCTGTTTTTT
CDR3aa: CASSIENSGELFF
abundance: .
d_gene: .
j_gene: TRBJ2-2
v_gene: TRBV19

CDR3nt: TGTGCCAGCAAACTGGATGGAGGAAAACTGTTTTTT
CDR3aa: CASKLDGGKLFF
abundance: .
d_gene: .
j_gene: TRBJ1-4
v_gene: TRBV6-8

CDR3nt: TGTGCCAGCAGTTTACCAGGGGAAGGCTACACCTTC
CDR3aa: CASSLPGEGYTF
abundance: .
d_gene: .
j_gene: TRBJ1-2
v_gene: TRBV28

CDR3nt: TGTGCCAGCTCACCCGGGACAGGGGGAACCTACGAGCAGTACTTC
CDR3aa: CASSPGTGGTYEQYF
abundance: .
d_gene: TRBD1
j_gene: TRBJ2-7
v_gene: TRBV18

CDR3nt: TGTGCCACCAGCAGAAAAGGGGGCGTTGACACCGGGGAGCTGTTTTTT
CDR3aa: CATSRKGGVDTGELFF
abundance: few
d_gene: TRBD1
j_gene: TRBJ2-2
v_gene: TRBV15

CDR3nt: TGTGCCAGCAGTTCCCGCTTGTGGGGTGATTACGCTAGCAATCAGCCCCAGCATTTT
CDR3aa: CASSSRLWGDYASNQPQHF
abundance: .
d_gene: .
j_gene: TRBJ1-5
v_gene: TRBV6-8

CDR3nt: TGTGCCAGCTCTCCAACTACAGGGGGAAATCAGCCCCAGCATTTT
CDR3aa: CASSPTTGGNQPQHF
abundance: .
d_gene: TRBD1
j_gene: TRBJ1-5
v_gene: TRBV18

CDR3nt: TGTGCCAGCAGTCCACCGACAGGGGGCGGGGACAATGAGCAGTTCTTC
CDR3aa: CASSPPTGGGDNEQFF
abundance: .
d_gene: TRBD1
j_gene: TRBJ2-1
v_gene: TRBV28

CDR3nt: TGTGCCAGCAGTTCAGGACACCCTAAACTGTTTTTT
CDR3aa: CASSSGHPKLFF
abundance: .
d_gene: .
j_gene: TRBJ1-4
v_gene: TRBV28

CDR3nt: TGTGCCAGCAGCCCGGCTTTGGGGCTGGATGGCTACACCTTC
CDR3aa: CASSPALGLDGYTF
abundance: .
d_gene: .
j_gene: TRBJ1-2
v_gene: TRBV6-8

CDR3nt: TGTGCCAGCAGCGTAGCTGGCAGGGGCGGTATCCAATCGCAGTTCTTC
CDR3aa: CASSVAGRGGIQSQFF
abundance: once
d_gene: .
j_gene: TRBJ2-1
v_gene: TRBV9

CDR3nt: TGTGCCAGCAGCTTAAGTGGGGCGCGGGGAGATACGCAGTATTTT
CDR3aa: CASSLSGARGDTQYF
abundance: .
d_gene: .
j_gene: TRBJ2-3
v_gene: TRBV7-1

CDR3nt: TGTGCCAGCAGTAGAGGGATGGACTATGGCTACACCTTC
CDR3aa: CASSRGMDYGYTF
abundance: .
d_gene: .
j_gene: TRBJ1-2
v_gene: TRBV6-8

CDR3nt: TGCGCCAGCAGTGAGTCAGGGGGCAACACTGAAGCTTTCTTT
CDR3aa: CASSESGGNTEAFF
abundance: .
d_gene: TRBD1
j_gene: TRBJ1-1
v_gene: TRBV10-2

CDR3nt: TGTGCCAGCAGCTTCCGCCGAGGCACTGAAGCTTTCTTT
CDR3aa: CASSFRRGTEAFF
abundance: few
d_gene: .
j_gene: TRBJ1-1
v_gene: TRBV7-2

CDR3nt: TGCGCCAGCAGCCAAGATCAAGGGCGGGAACAGTTCTTC
CDR3aa: CASSQDQGREQFF
abundance: .
d_gene: .
j_gene: TRBJ2-1
v_gene: TRBV1

CDR3nt: TGTGCCAGTAGTACCGGAGATACGCAGTATTTT
CDR3aa: CASSTGDTQYF
abundance: .
d_gene: .
j_gene: TRBJ2-3
v_gene: TRBV19

CDR3nt: TGTGCCAGCTCATCCAGTTTGAGCTCCTACGAGCAGTACTTC
CDR3aa: CASSSSLSSYEQYF
abundance: once
d_gene: .
j_gene: TRBJ2-7
v_gene: TRBV18

CDR3nt: TGTGCCAGCTCACGCAACGACGCGGGTAATCTTTCACCCCTCCACTTT
CDR3aa: CASSRNDAGNLSPLHF
abundance: few
d_gene: .
j_gene: TRBJ1-6
v_gene: TRBV18

CDR3nt: TGTGCCAGCAGTTCAAGGACTAGCGGGTACGGGGATGAGCAGTTCTTC
CDR3aa: CASSSRTSGYGDEQFF
abundance: .
d_gene: TRBD2
j_gene: TRBJ2-1
v_gene: TRBV11-3

CDR3nt: TGCACCAGCAGCCAAGAGAACGGGTTTGGCGAGACCCAGTACTTC
CDR3aa: CTSSQENGFGETQYF
abundance: .
d_gene: .
j_gene: TRBJ2-5
v_gene: TRBV1

CDR3nt: TGTGCCAGCAGCCAAGGGACAGCTCACACCGGGGAGCTGTTTTTT
CDR3aa: CASSQGTAHTGELFF
abundance: once
d_gene: TRBD1
j_gene: TRBJ2-2
v_gene: TRBV28

CDR3nt: TGCAGCGTTGAAGATCGGGACCGTTCTGGAAACACCATATATTTT
CDR3aa: CSVEDRDRSGNTIYF
abundance: few
d_gene: .
j_gene: TRBJ1-3
v_gene: TRBV29-1

CDR3nt: TGTGCCACCAGCAGGGGAGACGGGGGTATCGGCTACACCTTC
CDR3aa: CATSRGDGGIGYTF
abundance: .
d_gene: .
j_gene: TRBJ1-2
v_gene: TRBV15

CDR3nt: TGTGCCACCAGCAGAATCCGGGACAGGGACGAAAAACTGTTTTTT
CDR3aa: CATSRIRDRDEKLFF
abundance: .
d_gene: TRBD1
j_gene: TRBJ1-4
v_gene: TRBV15

CDR3nt: TGTGCCAGCAGTTCGGTTCTCGGCAAGTCCTACGAGCAGTACTTC
CDR3aa: CASSSVLGKSYEQYF
abundance: .
d_gene: .
j_gene: TRBJ2-7
v_gene: TRBV28

CDR3nt: TGTGCCTGGAGTCGACAGATCTCTGGGGCCAACGTCCTGACTTTC
CDR3aa: CAWSRQISGANVLTF
abundance: once
d_gene: .
j_gene: TRBJ2-6
v_gene: TRBV30

CDR3nt: TGTGCCAGCACTTTTACAGGGGGATTTGGCTACACCTTC
CDR3aa: CASTFTGGFGYTF
abundance: .
d_gene: TRBD1
j_gene: TRBJ1-2
v_gene: TRBV6-8

CDR3nt: TGCGCCAGCAGCTTGACGGTCCTAGCGGGGGGGCACGAGCAGTACTTC
CDR3aa: CASSLTVLAGGHEQYF
abundance: .
d_gene: TRBD2
j_gene: TRBJ2-7
v_gene: TRBV5-1

CDR3nt: TGTGCCATCATTCCAGGGGGATTGGGCACTGAAGCTTTCTTT
CDR3aa: CAIIPGGLGTEAFF
abundance: .
d_gene: TRBD1
j_gene: TRBJ1-1
v_gene: TRBV10-3

CDR3nt: TGTGCCAGCAGCTTGTTCAGCGAAACCTATGGCTACACCTTC
CDR3aa: CASSLFSETYGYTF
abundance: .
d_gene: .
j_gene: TRBJ1-2
v_gene: TRBV11-3

CDR3nt: TGTGCCAGCAGTGAAGGGCATTTGGACGGGAGAGCCTACGAGCAGTACTTC
CDR3aa: CASSEGHLDGRAYEQYF
abundance: .
d_gene: .
j_gene: TRBJ2-7
v_gene: TRBV28

CDR3nt: TGTGCCAGCAGTTTTGGGGGCTCCTACGAGCAGTACTTC
CDR3aa: CASSFGGSYEQYF
abundance: .
d_gene: .
j_gene: TRBJ2-7
v_gene: TRBV2